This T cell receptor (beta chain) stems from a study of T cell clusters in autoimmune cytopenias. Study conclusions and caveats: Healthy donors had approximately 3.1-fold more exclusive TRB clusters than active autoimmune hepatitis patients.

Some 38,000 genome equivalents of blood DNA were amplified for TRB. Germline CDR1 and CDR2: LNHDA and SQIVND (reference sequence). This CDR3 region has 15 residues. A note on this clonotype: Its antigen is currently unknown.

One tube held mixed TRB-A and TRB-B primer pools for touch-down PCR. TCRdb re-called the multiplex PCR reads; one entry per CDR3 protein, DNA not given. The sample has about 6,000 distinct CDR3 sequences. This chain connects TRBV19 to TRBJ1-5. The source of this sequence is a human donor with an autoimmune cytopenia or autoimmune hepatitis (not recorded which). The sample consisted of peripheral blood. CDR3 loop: CASSIVGHSNQPQHF.